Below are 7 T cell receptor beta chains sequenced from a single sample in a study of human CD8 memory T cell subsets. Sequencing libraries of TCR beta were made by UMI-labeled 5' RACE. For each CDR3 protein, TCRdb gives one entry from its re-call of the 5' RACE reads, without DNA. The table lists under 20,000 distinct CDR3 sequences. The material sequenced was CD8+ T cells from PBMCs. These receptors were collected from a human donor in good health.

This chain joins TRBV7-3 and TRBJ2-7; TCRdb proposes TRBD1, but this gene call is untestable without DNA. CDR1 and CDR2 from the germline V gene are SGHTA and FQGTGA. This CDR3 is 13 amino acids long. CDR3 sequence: CASSTGDSNEQYF.

The CDR3 reads CASSPGLGGYTEAFF. The chain employs TRBV27 and TRBJ1-1; there is no DNA to check the TCRdb D call of TRBD1. CDR1 MNHEY and CDR2 SMNVEV come from the germline V gene (reference sequence). CDR3 length: 15 amino acids.

CDR3 amino acids: CASSFGQGYVGYTF. V and J are TRBV12-3 or TRBV12-4 and TRBJ1-2; with no DNA, the TCRdb D assignment of TRBD1 cannot be verified. This CDR3 has 14 amino acids.

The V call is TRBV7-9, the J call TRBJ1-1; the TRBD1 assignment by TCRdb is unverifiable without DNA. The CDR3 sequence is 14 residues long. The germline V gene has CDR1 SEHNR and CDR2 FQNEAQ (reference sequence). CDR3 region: CASSLEGRGTEAFF. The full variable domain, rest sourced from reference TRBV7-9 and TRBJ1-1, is DTGVSQNPRHKITKRGQNVTFRCDPISEHNRLYWYRQTLGQGPEFLTYFQNEAQLEKSRLLSDRFSAERPKGSFSTLEIQRTEQGDSAMYLCASSLEGRGTEAFFGQGTRLTVV.

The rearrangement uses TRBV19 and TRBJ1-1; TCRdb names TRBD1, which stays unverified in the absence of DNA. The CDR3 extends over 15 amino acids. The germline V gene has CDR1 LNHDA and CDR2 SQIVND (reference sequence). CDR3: CASTPLTGMNTEAFF.

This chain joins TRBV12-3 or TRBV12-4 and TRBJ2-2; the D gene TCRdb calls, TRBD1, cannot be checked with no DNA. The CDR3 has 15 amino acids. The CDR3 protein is CASSGQRVLAGELFF.

The CDR3 loop is CASSASGLSNQPQHF. V is TRBV9 and J is TRBJ1-5. The germline CDR1 and CDR2 sequences are SGDLS and YYNGEE. There are 15 residues in the CDR3. Based on the CDR3 plus reference TRBV9 and TRBJ1-5, the full variable domain is DSGVTQTPKHLITATGQRVTLRCSPRSGDLSVYWYQQSLDQGLQFLIQYYNGEERAKGNILERFSAQQFPDLHSELNLSSLELGDSALYFCASSASGLSNQPQHFGDGTRLSIL.